This entry lists 21 T cell receptor beta chains sequenced from one sample in a study of identical twins. A single record per CDR3 protein comes from TCRdb applying MiXCR to the 5' RACE reads. Among 200,000 to 250,000 distinct CDR3 sequences listed, approximately 12% were seen once. These sequences were also reported in another study, on yellow fever vaccine responses in identical twins.

Sequencing was done on a sample of memory (CD45RO+) T cells sorted from blood. Receptor source: a woman aged 18 to 35 in good health.

This clonotype was counted only a few times. CDR3 sequence reads: CAIRSGTGYTEAFF. CDR3 DNA: TGTGCCATCAGGTCCGGGACAGGGTATACTGAAGCTTTCTTT. The rearrangement joins TRBV10-3 to TRBJ1-1, with TRBD1 identical over 9 bases. The CDR3 has 14 amino acids. V was pared by 6 bases and J by 5 bases, with 7 bases of the junction left unmatched. The germline V gene encodes CDR1 ENHRY and CDR2 SYGVKD.

This clonotype showed up just a few times. As DNA, the CDR3 is TGTGCCAGCTCACGGAACCCCCGTAGCGGGGGGGGGAACATTCAGTACTTC. Residues: CASSRNPRSGGGNIQYF. The V and J genes are TRBV18 and TRBJ2-4; TRBD2 matches at 11 bases. Germline V gene data show CDR1 as KGHSH and CDR2 as LQKENI. The length of the CDR3 is 17 residues. Losses at the gene ends were 4 bases for V and 7 bases for J; bases not matched to a gene: 12.

The chain couples TRBV5-1 to TRBJ2-1, with 15 nucleotides matching TRBD2. Looked up from germline, CDR1 is SGHRS and CDR2 is YFSETQ. V was pared by 4 bases and J by 9 bases, with 5 bases of the junction left unmatched. CDR3 length: 15 residues. The CDR3, as DNA: TGCGCCAGCAGCACCGGACTAGCGGGAGGGGGTGAGCAGTTCTTC. Its translation is CASSTGLAGGGEQFF.

A few counts support this clonotype. The rearrangement links TRBV5-1 to TRBJ1-1; 8 positions match TRBD1. The length of the CDR3 is 15 residues. The ends lost 3 bases at V and 7 bases at J; junction bases unmatched: 11. CDR1 is SGHRS and CDR2 is YFSETQ in the germline V gene. The CDR3 is CASSSRTGKSNEAFF. DNA for the CDR3: TGCGCCAGCAGCTCGCGGACAGGGAAGTCCAATGAAGCTTTCTTT.

The chain carries TRBV5-1 and TRBJ2-7; 8 positions match TRBD1. The CDR3 is 17 amino acids. V lost 5 bases, J lost 2 bases, and 15 bases stayed unmatched. CDR1 is SGHRS and CDR2 is YFSETQ in the germline V gene. CDR3 sequence: CASSAGQGGTSTYEQYF. In nucleotides, the CDR3 is TGCGCCAGCAGTGCCGGACAGGGCGGGACTTCGACCTACGAGCAGTACTTC.

The V gene is TRBV5-1, the J gene TRBJ2-7; 10 nucleotides match TRBD2. There are 16 residues in the CDR3. Germline assignment: CDR1 SGHRS and CDR2 YFSETQ. Germline trimming cut 6 bases from V and 5 bases from J; bases unmatched to any gene: 14. In DNA, the CDR3 is TGCGCCAGCACCACTACCGGAACTAGCGGGACTCACGAGCAGTACTTC. It yields the protein CASTTTGTSGTHEQYF.

There are a few counts of this clonotype. The V and J genes are TRBV7-8 and TRBJ2-7, with 9 bases lining up with TRBD1. The V gene's germline CDR1 is SGHVS and CDR2 FQNEAQ. V was clipped by 4 bases and J by 2 bases; unmatched bases: 9. The CDR3 is 16 residues long. The CDR3 loop is CASSSGQGISAYEQYF. CDR3 coding DNA: TGTGCCAGCAGCTCGGGACAGGGTATATCGGCCTACGAGCAGTACTTC.

This clonotype was counted many times. V usage is TRBV12-3 or TRBV12-4 and J usage is TRBJ1-5; a possible D gene is TRBD1 (5 bases). The CDR3 loop spans 15 amino acids. Trimming shortened V by 6 bases and J by 5 bases, and 17 bases separated the two germline ends. The CDR3: CASSPRRGMDQPQHF. In nucleotides, the CDR3 is TGTGCCAGCAGCCCCCGACGGGGGATGGATCAGCCCCAGCATTTT.

This rearrangement joins TRBV27 to TRBJ2-7; 8 bases are a match to TRBD1. J was trimmed by 2 bases and V by 8 bases; bases with no gene match: 2. The length of the CDR3 is 12 residues. CDR1 and CDR2 from the germline V gene are MNHEY and SMNVEV (reference sequence). CDR3 sequence reads: CASWDRTYEQYF. The CDR3, as DNA: TGTGCCAGCTGGGACAGGACCTACGAGCAGTACTTC.

The CDR3 is CASSFSGGMETQYF. The CDR3 nucleotides read TGTGCCAGCAGTTTCAGCGGGGGGATGGAGACCCAGTACTTC. The chain combines TRBV28 with TRBJ2-5, with TRBD2 matching 9 bases. Germline CDR1 MDHEN, CDR2 SYDVKM. The J segment lost 5 bases and the V segment lost 3 bases, leaving 4 bases of the junction unmatched. The CDR3 totals 14 residues.

DNA of the CDR3: TGCGCCAGCAGCCAAGTGGGACACACGAGCGAGACCCAGTACTTC. Its protein product is CASSQVGHTSETQYF. The V gene is TRBV4-1, the J gene TRBJ2-5; TRBD1 might be the D (6 bases). The CDR3 extends over 15 amino acids. CDR1 is MGHRA, CDR2 YSYEKL, per germline. The ends were cut back, 1 base at V and 5 bases at J, with 14 bases in the middle.

This clonotype showed up just a few times. V usage is TRBV5-4 and J usage is TRBJ2-3, with 10 bases fitting TRBD1. CDR1 and CDR2 (germline): SGHNT, YYREEE (reference sequence). Losses at the gene ends were 4 bases for V and 5 bases for J; bases not matched to a gene: 4. This CDR3 is 14 amino acids long. CDR3 nucleotides: TGTGCCAGCAGCGGGCGGGACAGGGGAGATACGCAGTATTTT. Protein sequence: CASSGRDRGDTQYF.

This clonotype appeared a few times. The V and J genes are TRBV20-1 and TRBJ2-7; TRBD1 matches at 7 bases. CDR1 and CDR2 from the germline V gene are DFQATT and SNEGSKA (reference sequence). Trimming at V came to 6 bases and at J to 3 bases, leaving 11 bases not matched to a gene. There are 14 residues in the CDR3. CDR3 loop: CSATAGTALYEQYF. The CDR3 DNA reads TGCAGTGCGACCGCAGGGACAGCCCTCTACGAGCAGTACTTC.

This chain links TRBV6-1 with TRBJ2-7; 10 nucleotides align to TRBD2. The V and J ends lost 6 bases and 2 bases, in that order; junction bases with no gene match: 7. CDR1 is MNHNS and CDR2 is SASEGT in the germline V gene. This CDR3 comprises 15 residues. The CDR3 sequence is CASRPTGTSAYEQYF. The DNA for the CDR3 is TGTGCCAGCAGACCAACCGGGACTAGCGCCTACGAGCAGTACTTC.

In its sample, this clonotype was seen a few times. This chain links TRBV20-1 with TRBJ2-5, with 7 bases matching TRBD2. With V trimmed by 0 bases and J by 2 bases, 3 bases remained unmatched. This CDR3 spans 14 amino acids. Germline V gene data show CDR1 as DFQATT and CDR2 as SNEGSKA (reference sequence). The CDR3 DNA sequence: TGCAGTGCTAGAGACGGTAGCGGGCAAGAGACCCAGTACTTC. It specifies CSARDGSGQETQYF.

The J gene is TRBJ2-7, the V gene TRBV3-1; possibly TRBD1 or TRBD2 for D (5 bases each). Looked up from germline, CDR1 is LGHDT and CDR2 is YNNKEL (reference sequence). V was clipped by 6 bases and J by 6 bases, with 18 bases between them. The CDR3 runs to 14 residues. The CDR3 bases are TGTGCCAGCAGGCTCGGGCTCCTGGGGGTCGAGCAGTACTTC. Translation: CASRLGLLGVEQYF.

The V and J genes are TRBV28 and TRBJ1-2; D is unresolved. This CDR3 is 12 amino acids long. Germline V gene sequence: CDR1 MDHEN, CDR2 SYDVKM. Trimming cost V 3 bases and J 8 bases, with 10 bases left between them. In nucleotides, the CDR3 is TGTGCCAGCAGTTTTGACCTCGCCGGCTACACCTTC. This gives the protein CASSFDLAGYTF.

The chain recombines TRBV6-1 with TRBJ2-5, with a weak D call TRBD2 (6 bases). Germline CDR1 and CDR2: MNHNS and SASEGT. Trimming took off 8 bases at V and 3 bases at J, with 16 bases between the two ends. The CDR3 is 14 amino acids. The CDR3 bases are TGTGCCAGCCATAGCGGCTATTCCAAAGAGACCCAGTACTTC. Its translation is CASHSGYSKETQYF.

This clonotype was observed a few times. The V and J genes are TRBV6-6 and TRBJ2-7, with unresolved D. This CDR3 is 12 amino acids long. Trimming cost V 2 bases and J 7 bases, with 9 bases left between them. Germline V gives CDR1 MNHNY, CDR2 SVGAGI (reference sequence). This chain's CDR3 is CASSYPGGEQYF. The CDR3 DNA is TGTGCCAGCAGTTACCCAGGCGGAGAGCAGTACTTC.

This clonotype has just a few counts. This chain joins TRBV28 and TRBJ2-1; 9 nucleotides match TRBD2. Germline CDR1 reads MDHEN; CDR2 reads SYDVKM. The CDR3 has 15 amino acids. V shed 5 bases and J 9 bases; nucleotides not matched to a gene: 11. The chain's CDR3 is CASSPPGTSISEQFF. DNA of the CDR3: TGTGCCAGCAGTCCTCCCGGGACTAGCATCAGTGAGCAGTTCTTC. Based on the CDR3 plus reference TRBV28 and TRBJ2-1, the full variable domain is DVKVTQSSRYLVKRTGEKVFLECVQDMDHENMFWYRQDPGLGLRLIYFSYDVKMKEKGDIPEGYSVSREKKERFSLILESASTNQTSMYLCASSPPGTSISEQFFGPGTRLTVL.

DNA for the CDR3: TGTGCCAGCTCACCCGGAGGGGGGAACGAGCAGTACTTC. It codes for CASSPGGGNEQYF. The chain couples TRBV18 to TRBJ2-7; the D gene could be TRBD1 or TRBD2 (6 bases each). The CDR3 consists of 13 residues. The germline CDR1 and CDR2 sequences are KGHSH and LQKENI. V was shortened by 3 bases and J by 5 bases, with 11 bases between the two germline ends. Full variable domain (missing parts from reference TRBV18 and TRBJ2-7): NAGVMQNPRHLVRRRGQEARLRCSPMKGHSHVYWYRQLPEEGLKFMVYLQKENIIDESGMPKERFSAEFPKEGPSILRIQQVVRGDSAAYFCASSPGGGNEQYFGPGTRLTVT.